What follows are 5 T cell receptor beta chains derived from one specimen sequenced in a study of blood T cell repertoires in COVID-19. Using immunoSEQ multiplex PCR, the repertoire was profiled, and TCRdb retains in-frame clones only, with some absent. The sample gives approximately 25,000 clones, nearly 90% of which show up once; approximately 1.7% is in the top ten. Sequencing was done on a sample of peripheral blood. The origin of the receptors is a woman aged 60 to 75 with active COVID-19.

In this sample, this clone turned up once. The V gene is TRBV5-1, the J gene TRBJ2-6; D might be TRBD2 (7 bases). CDR1 and CDR2 from the germline V gene are SGHRS and YFSETQ. The CDR3 runs 16 residues. Trimming stripped 3 bases from V and 1 base from J, with 11 bases between. The CDR3 DNA is TGCGCCAGCAGCTCCAGGGGACTATCTGGGGCCAACGTCCTGACTTTC. Translation gives CASSSRGLSGANVLTF.

CDR3 in DNA: TGTGCCAGCAGTTTGCGGCTAGTTAGGAATGAGCAGTTCTTC. This sequence encodes CASSLRLVRNEQFF. The chain links TRBV28 to TRBJ2-1; D is unresolved. Germline values: CDR1 MDHEN, CDR2 SYDVKM. The CDR3 length is 14 residues. V was shortened by 3 bases and J by 7 bases, with 13 bases between the two germline ends.

V usage is TRBV5-4 and J usage is TRBJ2-7, with TRBD1 matching over 9 bases. V was clipped by 4 bases and J by 1 base; unmatched bases: 6. The CDR3 covers 15 residues. Per the germline V gene, CDR1 is SGHNT and CDR2 is YYREEE (reference sequence). The CDR3 nucleotides are TGTGCCAGCAGCCGGGACAGGGCGTTATCCTACGAGCAGTACTTC. Its translation is CASSRDRALSYEQYF.

This clone was detected once. V gene TRBV28 combines with J gene TRBJ1-3; perhaps TRBD1 as D (5 bases). Germline V gene data show CDR1 as MDHEN and CDR2 as SYDVKM. Trimming cost V 8 bases and J 4 bases, with 15 bases left between them. This CDR3 comprises 14 residues. Here the CDR3 reads CASYPVGAGNTIYF. The CDR3 nucleotides are TGTGCCAGCTATCCGGTAGGGGCAGGAAACACCATATATTTT.

In DNA, the CDR3 is TGTGCCAGCAGCGCGGCACCCTCCTACGAGCAGTACTTC. Amino acids: CASSAAPSYEQYF. V usage is TRBV5-5 and J usage is TRBJ2-7; D is ambiguous. V lost 4 bases and J 0 bases, leaving 8 bases between the germline ends. Germline loops: CDR1 SGHKS, CDR2 YYEKEE (reference sequence). The CDR3 loop spans 13 amino acids. Variable domain in full (rest from reference TRBV5-5 and TRBJ2-7): DAGVTQSPTHLIKTRGQQVTLRCSPISGHKSVSWYQQVLGQGPQFIFQYYEKEERGRGNFPDRFSARQFPNYSSELNVNALLLGDSALYLCASSAAPSYEQYFGPGTRLTVT.